This T cell receptor beta chain appears in the sequencing data of a study of pediatric ulcerative colitis. The repertoire was sequenced with immunoSEQ multiplex PCR; TCRdb's copy has only in-frame clones and lacks some. Here the sample spans under 50,000 clones, 78% being singletons. Germline trimming cut 4 bases from V and 0 bases from J; bases unmatched to any gene: 11. There are 18 residues in the CDR3. Germline CDR1 reads SGHKS; CDR2 reads YYEKEE (reference sequence). One to two pinch biopsies were taken from the rectum during colonoscopy. The specimen sequenced was gut tissue. The receptor was isolated from a girl aged 10-17 years with moderate ulcerative colitis. This rearrangement joins TRBV5-5 to TRBJ1-5; TRBD1 aligns across 9 bases. The CDR3 coding sequence is TGTGCCAGCAGCCCGGGTGGGACAGGGACATATAGCAATCAGCCCCAGCATTTT. It specifies CASSPGGTGTYSNQPQHF.